This T cell receptor (beta chain) came from a study of cytomegalovirus exposure and HLA in healthy donors. For the study at large: Some 85 million unique TCRs, all from HLA-typed donors, were included in an early release of the data.

PCR employed 60 Vbeta and 13 Jbeta primers. Repertoires were generated with immunoSEQ multiplex PCR, while TCRdb's copy carries only in-frame clones and drops some. In total, the table holds some 120,000 clones. Whole-study findings and limits: Across donors, presence/absence analyses took sequencing depth to be roughly uniform. DRB1 had the most TCR associations and HLA-C the fewest, a later analysis found, with rates varying by HLA locus. Looking again later, the authors saw that most CMV-associated TCR beta chains seemed HLA-restricted.

Remarks on this clone: No antigen is known for it.

The V segment lost 5 bases and the J segment 7 bases; nucleotides outside the gene matches: 10. Germline CDR1 and CDR2: SGHNT and YYREEE (reference sequence). The CDR3 is made up of 14 amino acids. The V call is TRBV5-4, the J call TRBJ1-2, with 8 bases aligning to TRBD1. The sequence was obtained from a man aged 18 to 30 in good health and CMV-seronegative. The sequenced material came from PBMCs. CDR3 sequence reads: CASRPDRGKFGYTF. As DNA, the CDR3 is TGTGCCAGCAGGCCCGACAGGGGAAAGTTTGGCTACACCTTC.